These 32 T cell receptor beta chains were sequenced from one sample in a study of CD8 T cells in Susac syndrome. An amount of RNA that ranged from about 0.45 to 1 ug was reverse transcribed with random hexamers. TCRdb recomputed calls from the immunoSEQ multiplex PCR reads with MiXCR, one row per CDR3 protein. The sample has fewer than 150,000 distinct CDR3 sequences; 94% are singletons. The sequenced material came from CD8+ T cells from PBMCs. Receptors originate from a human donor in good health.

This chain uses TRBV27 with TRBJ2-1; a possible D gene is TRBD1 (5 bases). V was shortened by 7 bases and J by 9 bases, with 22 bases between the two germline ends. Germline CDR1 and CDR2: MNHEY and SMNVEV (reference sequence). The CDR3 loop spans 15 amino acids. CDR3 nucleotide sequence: TGTGCCAGCATCTTTATGTCTCAGGGTTTCAGTGAGCAGTTCTTC. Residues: CASIFMSQGFSEQFF.

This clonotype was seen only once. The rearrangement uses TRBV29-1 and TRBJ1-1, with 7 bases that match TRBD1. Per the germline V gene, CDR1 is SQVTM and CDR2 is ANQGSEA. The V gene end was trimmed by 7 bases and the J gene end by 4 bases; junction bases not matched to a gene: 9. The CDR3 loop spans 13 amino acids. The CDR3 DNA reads TGCAGCGCTACAGGGGTGGTGAGCACTGAAGCTTTCTTT. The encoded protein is CSATGVVSTEAFF.

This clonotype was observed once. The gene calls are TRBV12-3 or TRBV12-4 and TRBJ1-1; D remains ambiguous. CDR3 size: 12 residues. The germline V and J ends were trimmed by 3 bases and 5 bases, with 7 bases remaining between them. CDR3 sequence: CASSFLATEAFF. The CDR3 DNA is TGTGCCAGCAGTTTTCTCGCGACTGAAGCTTTCTTT.

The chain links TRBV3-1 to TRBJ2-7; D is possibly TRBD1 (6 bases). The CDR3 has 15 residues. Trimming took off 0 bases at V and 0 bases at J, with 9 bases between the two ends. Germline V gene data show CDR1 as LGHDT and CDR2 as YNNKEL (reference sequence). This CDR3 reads CASSQDQDSSYEQYF. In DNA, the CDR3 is TGTGCCAGCAGCCAAGACCAGGACAGCTCCTACGAGCAGTACTTC.

The DNA for the CDR3 is TGTGCCAGCATCGGAGCGGGAGCCTACGAGCAGTACTTC. Protein: CASIGAGAYEQYF. V gene TRBV5-4 combines with J gene TRBJ2-7, with 8 bases identical to TRBD2. Per germline, CDR1 SGHNT and CDR2 YYREEE (reference sequence). The CDR3 is 13 residues long. V lost 6 bases and J lost 2; bases outside the gene matches: 4. Supplemented by reference TRBV5-4 and TRBJ2-7, the full variable domain reads ETGVTQSPTHLIKTRGQQVTLRCSSQSGHNTVSWYQQALGQGPQFIFQYYREEENGRGNFPPRFSGLQFPNYSSELNVNALELDDSALYLCASIGAGAYEQYFGPGTRLTVT.

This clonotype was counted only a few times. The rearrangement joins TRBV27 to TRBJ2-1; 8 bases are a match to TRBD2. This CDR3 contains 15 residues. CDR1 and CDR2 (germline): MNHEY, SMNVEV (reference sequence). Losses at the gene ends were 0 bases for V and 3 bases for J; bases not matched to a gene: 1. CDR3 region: CASSLSSGGYNEQFF. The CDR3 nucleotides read TGTGCCAGCAGTTTATCGAGCGGGGGCTACAATGAGCAGTTCTTC.

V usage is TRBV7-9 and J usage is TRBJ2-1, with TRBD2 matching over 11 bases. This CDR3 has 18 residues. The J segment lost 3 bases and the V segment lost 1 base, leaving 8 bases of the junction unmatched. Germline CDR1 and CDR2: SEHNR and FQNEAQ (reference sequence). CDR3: CASSLVLAGERIYNEQFF. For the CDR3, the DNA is TGTGCCAGCAGCTTAGTACTAGCGGGAGAAAGAATCTACAATGAGCAGTTCTTC. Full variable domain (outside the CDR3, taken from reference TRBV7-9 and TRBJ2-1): DTGVSQNPRHKITKRGQNVTFRCDPISEHNRLYWYRQTLGQGPEFLTYFQNEAQLEKSRLLSDRFSAERPKGSFSTLEIQRTEQGDSAMYLCASSLVLAGERIYNEQFFGPGTRLTVL.

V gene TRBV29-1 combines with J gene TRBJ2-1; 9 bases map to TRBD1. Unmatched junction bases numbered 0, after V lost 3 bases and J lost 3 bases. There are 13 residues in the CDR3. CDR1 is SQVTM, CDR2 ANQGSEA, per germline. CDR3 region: CSVETGGYNEQFF. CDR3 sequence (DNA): TGCAGCGTTGAGACAGGGGGCTACAATGAGCAGTTCTTC.

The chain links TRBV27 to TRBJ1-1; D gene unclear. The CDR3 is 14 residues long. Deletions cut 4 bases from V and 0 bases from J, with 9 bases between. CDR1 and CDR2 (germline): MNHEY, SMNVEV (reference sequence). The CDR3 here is CASSSMELNTEAFF. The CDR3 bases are TGTGCCAGCAGTTCTATGGAATTGAACACTGAAGCTTTCTTT.

The CDR3 sequence is CASSAGSLAGPYNEQFF. The CDR3 nucleotides are TGTGCCAGCAGCGCGGGGTCCCTAGCGGGGCCTTACAATGAGCAGTTCTTC. V and J are TRBV9 and TRBJ2-1; TRBD2 matches 9 bases. The CDR3 sequence is 17 residues long. The V gene end was trimmed by 3 bases and the J gene end by 4 bases; junction bases not matched to a gene: 11. Germline values: CDR1 SGDLS, CDR2 YYNGEE. Full variable domain (rest looked up from reference TRBV9 and TRBJ2-1): DSGVTQTPKHLITATGQRVTLRCSPRSGDLSVYWYQQSLDQGLQFLIQYYNGEERAKGNILERFSAQQFPDLHSELNLSSLELGDSALYFCASSAGSLAGPYNEQFFGPGTRLTVL.

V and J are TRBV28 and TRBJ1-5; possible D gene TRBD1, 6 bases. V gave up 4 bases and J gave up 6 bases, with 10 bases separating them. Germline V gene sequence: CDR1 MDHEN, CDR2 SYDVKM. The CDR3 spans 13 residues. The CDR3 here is CASSSSGAQPQHF. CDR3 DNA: TGTGCCAGCAGTTCCTCAGGGGCTCAGCCCCAGCATTTT.

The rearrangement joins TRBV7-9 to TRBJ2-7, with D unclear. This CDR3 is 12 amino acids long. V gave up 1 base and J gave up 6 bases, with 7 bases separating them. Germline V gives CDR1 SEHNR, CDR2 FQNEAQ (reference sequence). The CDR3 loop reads CASSLGSAEQYF. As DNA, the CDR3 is TGTGCCAGCAGCTTAGGGTCAGCCGAGCAGTACTTC.

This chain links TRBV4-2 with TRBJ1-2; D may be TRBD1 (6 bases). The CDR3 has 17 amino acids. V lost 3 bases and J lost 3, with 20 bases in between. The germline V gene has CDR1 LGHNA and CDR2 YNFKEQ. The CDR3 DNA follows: TGTGCCAGCAGCCACCCCCTACCGGACAGCGGCTACTATGGCTACACCTTC. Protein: CASSHPLPDSGYYGYTF.

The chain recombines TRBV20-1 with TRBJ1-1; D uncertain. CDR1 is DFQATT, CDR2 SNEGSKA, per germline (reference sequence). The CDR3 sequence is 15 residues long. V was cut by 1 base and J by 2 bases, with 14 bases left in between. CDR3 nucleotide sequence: TGCAGTGCTAGAGGGGCGTTTAGCACCAACACTGAAGCTTTCTTT. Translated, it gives CSARGAFSTNTEAFF.

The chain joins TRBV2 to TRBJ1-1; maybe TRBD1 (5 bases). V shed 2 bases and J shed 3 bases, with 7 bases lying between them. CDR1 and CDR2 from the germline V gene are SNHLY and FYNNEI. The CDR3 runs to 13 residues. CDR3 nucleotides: TGTGCCAGCAGTGAAAGGGGTGACACTGAAGCTTTCTTT. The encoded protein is CASSERGDTEAFF. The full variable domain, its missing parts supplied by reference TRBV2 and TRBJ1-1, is EPEVTQTPSHQVTQMGQEVILRCVPISNHLYFYWYRQILGQKVEFLVSFYNNEISEKSEIFDDQFSVERPDGSNFTLKIRSTKLEDSAMYFCASSERGDTEAFFGQGTRLTVV.

CDR3 coding DNA: TGTGCCAGCAGTTCTTCCAGGGGGCGGGAGACCCAGTACTTC. This encodes CASSSSRGRETQYF. This rearrangement joins TRBV28 to TRBJ2-5; 8 bases map to TRBD1. The CDR3 has 14 residues. With V trimmed by 4 bases and J by 5 bases, 6 bases remained unmatched. Germline CDR1 MDHEN, CDR2 SYDVKM.

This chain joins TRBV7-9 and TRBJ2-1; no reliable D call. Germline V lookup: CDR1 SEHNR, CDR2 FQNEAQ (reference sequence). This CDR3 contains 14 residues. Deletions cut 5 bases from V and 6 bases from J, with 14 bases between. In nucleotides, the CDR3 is TGTGCCAGCAGCCCCACTGCTCCTAGCAATGAGCAGTTCTTC. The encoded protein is CASSPTAPSNEQFF.

The CDR3 protein is CASSLMYSNQPQHF. CDR3 nucleotide sequence: TGTGCCAGCAGCTTAATGTATAGCAATCAGCCCCAGCATTTT. The chain links TRBV5-6 to TRBJ1-5; D is unresolved. Per germline, CDR1 SGHDT and CDR2 YYEEEE. The germline V and J ends were trimmed by 2 bases and 0 bases, with 6 bases remaining between them. The CDR3 totals 14 residues.

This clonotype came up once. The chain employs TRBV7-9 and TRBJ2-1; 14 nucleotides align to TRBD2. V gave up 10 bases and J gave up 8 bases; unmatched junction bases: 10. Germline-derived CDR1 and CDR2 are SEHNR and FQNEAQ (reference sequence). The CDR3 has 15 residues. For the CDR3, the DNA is TGTGCCACCTCCCGGGGACTAGCGGGAGCGGATGAGCAGTTCTTC. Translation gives CATSRGLAGADEQFF.

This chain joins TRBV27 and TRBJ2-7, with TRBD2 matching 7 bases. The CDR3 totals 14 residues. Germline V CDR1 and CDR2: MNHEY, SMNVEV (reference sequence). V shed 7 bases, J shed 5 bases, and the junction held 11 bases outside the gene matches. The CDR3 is CASNSGLTWNEQYF. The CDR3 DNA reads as TGTGCCAGCAACTCGGGACTAACTTGGAACGAGCAGTACTTC.

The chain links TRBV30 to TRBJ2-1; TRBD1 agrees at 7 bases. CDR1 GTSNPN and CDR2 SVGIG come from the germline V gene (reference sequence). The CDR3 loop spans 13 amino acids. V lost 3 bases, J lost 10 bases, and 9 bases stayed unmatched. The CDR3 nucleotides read TGTGCCTGGAGCCCCGACAGGGTTGAGGAGCAGTTCTTC. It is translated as CAWSPDRVEEQFF.

CDR3 bases: TGCAGCGTTGGTGAGGGCGGGGAGCTGTTTTTT. It yields the protein CSVGEGGELFF. The rearrangement links TRBV29-1 to TRBJ2-2; tentative D call: TRBD2 (5 bases). The CDR3 extends over 11 amino acids. V dropped 4 bases and J dropped 7 bases, with 7 bases sitting between them. Germline V CDR1 and CDR2: SQVTM, ANQGSEA.

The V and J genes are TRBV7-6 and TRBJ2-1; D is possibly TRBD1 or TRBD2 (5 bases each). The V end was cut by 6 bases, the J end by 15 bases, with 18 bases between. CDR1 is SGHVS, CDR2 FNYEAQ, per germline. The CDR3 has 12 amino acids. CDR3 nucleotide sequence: TGTGCCAGCAGTCCAATGGGGACCAGGTCGTTCTTC. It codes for CASSPMGTRSFF.

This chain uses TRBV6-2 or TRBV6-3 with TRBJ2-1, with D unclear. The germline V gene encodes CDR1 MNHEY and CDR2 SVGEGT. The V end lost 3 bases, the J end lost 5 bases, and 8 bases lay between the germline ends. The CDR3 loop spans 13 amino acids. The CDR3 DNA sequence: TGTGCCAGCAGTTATAACAGCCACAATGAGCAGTTCTTC. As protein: CASSYNSHNEQFF.

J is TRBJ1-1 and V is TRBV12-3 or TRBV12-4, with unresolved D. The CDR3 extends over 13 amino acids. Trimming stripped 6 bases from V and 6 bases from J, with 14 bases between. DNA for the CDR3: TGTGCCAGCAGCACGACACCTACGGCTGAAGCTTTCTTT. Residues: CASSTTPTAEAFF.

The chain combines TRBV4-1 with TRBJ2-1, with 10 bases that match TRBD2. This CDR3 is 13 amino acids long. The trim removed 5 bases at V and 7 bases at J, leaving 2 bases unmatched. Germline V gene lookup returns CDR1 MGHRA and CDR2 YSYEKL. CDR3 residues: CASSNSGGNEQFF. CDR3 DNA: TGCGCCAGCAGCAATAGCGGGGGGAATGAGCAGTTCTTC.

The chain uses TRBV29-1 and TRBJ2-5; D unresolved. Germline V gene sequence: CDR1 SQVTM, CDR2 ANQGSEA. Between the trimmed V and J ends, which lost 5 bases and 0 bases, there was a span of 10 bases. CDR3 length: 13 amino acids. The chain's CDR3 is CSVRVRYQETQYF. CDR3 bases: TGCAGCGTTAGGGTCAGGTACCAAGAGACCCAGTACTTC.

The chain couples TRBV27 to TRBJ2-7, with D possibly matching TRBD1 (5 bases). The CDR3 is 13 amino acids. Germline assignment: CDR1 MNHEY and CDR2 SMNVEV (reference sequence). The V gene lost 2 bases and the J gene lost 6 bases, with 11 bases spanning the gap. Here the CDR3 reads CASSLTGWGEQYF. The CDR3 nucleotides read TGTGCCAGCAGTTTAACAGGTTGGGGCGAGCAGTACTTC.

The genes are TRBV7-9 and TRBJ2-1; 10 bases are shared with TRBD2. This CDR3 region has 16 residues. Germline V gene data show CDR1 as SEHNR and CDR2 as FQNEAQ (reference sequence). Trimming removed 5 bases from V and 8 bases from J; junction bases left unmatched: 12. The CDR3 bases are TGTGCCAGCAGCCCGAGCGGGGGGGAGAGGATTGATGAGCAGTTCTTC. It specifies CASSPSGGERIDEQFF. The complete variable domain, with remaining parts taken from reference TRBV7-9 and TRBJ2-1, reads DTGVSQNPRHKITKRGQNVTFRCDPISEHNRLYWYRQTLGQGPEFLTYFQNEAQLEKSRLLSDRFSAERPKGSFSTLEIQRTEQGDSAMYLCASSPSGGERIDEQFFGPGTRLTVL.

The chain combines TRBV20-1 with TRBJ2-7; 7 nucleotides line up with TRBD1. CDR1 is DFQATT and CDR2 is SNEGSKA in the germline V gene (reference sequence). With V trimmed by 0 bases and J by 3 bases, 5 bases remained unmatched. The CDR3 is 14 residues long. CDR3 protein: CSARDKGQLYEQYF. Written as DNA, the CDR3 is TGCAGTGCTAGAGATAAGGGACAGCTCTACGAGCAGTACTTC.

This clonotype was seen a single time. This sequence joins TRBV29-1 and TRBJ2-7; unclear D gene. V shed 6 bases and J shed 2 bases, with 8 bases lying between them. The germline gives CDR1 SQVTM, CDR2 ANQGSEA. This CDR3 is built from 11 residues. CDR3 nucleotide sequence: TGCAGCGTCGCAGACCCCTACGAGCAGTACTTC. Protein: CSVADPYEQYF.

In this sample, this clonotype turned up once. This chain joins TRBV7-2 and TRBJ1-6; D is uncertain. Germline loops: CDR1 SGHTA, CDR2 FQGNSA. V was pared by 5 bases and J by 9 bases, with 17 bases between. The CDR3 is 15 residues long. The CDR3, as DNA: TGTGCCAGCAGCACAGCAGGCTCTTCTAGTTCACCCCTCCACTTT. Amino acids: CASSTAGSSSSPLHF.